Following are 8 T cell receptor beta chains from one sample sequenced in a study of OX40 agonist ivuxolimab in advanced cancers. The assay was immunoSEQ multiplex PCR, and TCRdb's table has in-frame clones only and misses some. The sample records approximately 100,000 clones, 75% to 95% being singletons. The source was CD4+ or CD8+ T cells sorted from blood, collected in a trial of the OX40 agonist ivuxolimab. Receptor source: an adult with an advanced solid tumor such as melanoma, head and neck, liver or kidney cancer.

The chain recombines TRBV11-2 with TRBJ2-1; TRBD1 might be the D (6 bases). Germline CDR1 and CDR2: SGHAT and FQNNGV. CDR3 size: 12 residues. V lost 5 bases to trimming and J lost 11 bases, with 13 bases between them. Written as DNA, the CDR3 is TGTGCCAGCAGCGAACGGGACACTAAGCAGTTCTTC. This gives the protein CASSERDTKQFF.

The chain has TRBV6-5 and TRBJ2-7, with 7 positions matching TRBD1. The CDR3 extends over 13 amino acids. J was trimmed by 2 bases and V by 4 bases; bases with no gene match: 2. The germline V gene has CDR1 MNHEY and CDR2 SVGAGI. CDR3 sequence: CASSSGQTYEQYF. In DNA form, the CDR3 reads TGTGCCAGCAGTTCGGGACAGACCTACGAGCAGTACTTC.

The chain carries TRBV18 and TRBJ2-1; TRBD1 is a possible D gene (6 bases). This CDR3 has 16 amino acids. Trimming stripped 2 bases from V and 4 bases from J, with 15 bases between. Germline CDR1 is KGHSH and CDR2 is LQKENI. The CDR3 loop is CASSPGGGLVYNEQFF. The CDR3 bases are TGTGCCAGCTCACCAGGGGGCGGACTTGTTTACAATGAGCAGTTCTTC.

The V gene is TRBV11-2, the J gene TRBJ1-6; TRBD1 aligns across 8 bases. The CDR3 spans 15 residues. The germline V gene has CDR1 SGHAT and CDR2 FQNNGV. J gave up 5 bases and V 3 bases, and 3 bases lay outside the gene matches. The CDR3 region has the DNA TGTGCCAGCAGCTTCGAGACAGGGGATAATTCACCCCTCCACTTT. Amino acid sequence: CASSFETGDNSPLHF.

The rearrangement joins TRBV5-1 to TRBJ2-1; 10 positions agree with TRBD2. Germline CDR1 is SGHRS and CDR2 is YFSETQ. The CDR3 length is 14 residues. Trimming at V came to 1 base and at J to 9 bases, leaving 4 bases not matched to a gene. For the CDR3, the DNA is TGCGCCAGCAGCTTGTGGAGCGGGAGGGGTGAGCAGTTCTTC. Translating it yields CASSLWSGRGEQFF.

Details on this clone: Its ends do not fully match the called genes, so a read error is possible. Other DNA sequences in this specimen translate into the identical CDR3. The V call is TRBV28, the J call TRBJ2-1; 7 bases line up with TRBD1. Germline V gene sequence: CDR1 MDHEN, CDR2 SYDVKM. This CDR3 spans 15 amino acids. CDR3 amino acids: CASRTRTGSYNEQFF. The CDR3 bases are TGTGCCAGCCGGACGCGGACAGGCTCCTATAATGAGCAGTTCTTC.

The rearrangement links TRBV14 to TRBJ2-3, with unresolved D. CDR1 is SGHDN, CDR2 FVKESK, per germline. This CDR3 has 18 residues. The V end lost 1 base, the J end lost 2 bases, and 19 bases lay between the germline ends. CDR3 residues: CASSQVLGWAGHTDTQYF. The CDR3, as DNA: TGTGCCAGCAGCCAAGTCTTAGGCTGGGCTGGGCACACAGATACGCAGTATTTT.

The chain combines TRBV7-2 with TRBJ2-4; TRBD2 matches at 13 bases. Germline V gives CDR1 SGHTA, CDR2 FQGNSA. V lost 5 bases to trimming and J lost 3 bases; unmatched junction nucleotides: 7. The CDR3 contains 17 residues. This CDR3 reads CASSIWTSGSIKNIQYF. In DNA form, the CDR3 reads TGTGCCAGCAGCATCTGGACTAGCGGGAGCATCAAAAACATTCAGTACTTC.